This entry lists 14 T cell receptor beta chains sequenced from one sample in a study of OX40 agonist ivuxolimab in advanced cancers. The table came from immunoSEQ multiplex PCR; TCRdb's copy has only in-frame clones and leaves some out. The table lists 71,000 or so clones, about 81% of them singletons. Sequencing was performed on CD4+ or CD8+ T cells sorted from blood, taken in a trial of the OX40 agonist ivuxolimab. The source is an adult with an advanced solid tumor such as melanoma, head and neck, liver or kidney cancer.

The chain combines TRBV18 with TRBJ2-7, with D perhaps TRBD2 (5 bases). The CDR3 extends over 13 amino acids. V was trimmed by 3 bases and J by 5 bases, leaving 11 bases between them. CDR1 and CDR2 (germline): KGHSH, LQKENI. CDR3 in DNA: TGTGCCAGCTCACCCAGCGACGGGAACGAGCAGTACTTC. Its translation: CASSPSDGNEQYF.

This clone was recorded only once. One end of the junction fails to match germline, which may point to a read error. The chain recombines TRBV5-3 with TRBJ2-2; 10 positions match TRBD1. TRBV5-3 is an ORF; its function is uncertain. The length of the CDR3 is 15 residues. The CDR3 protein is CASSLGQGDTGELFF. The CDR3 coding sequence is TGTGCCAGCAGCTTAGGACAGGGGGACACCGGGGAGCTGTTTTTT.

The rearrangement uses TRBV5-1 and TRBJ1-2, with TRBD1 as a possible D gene (5 bases). The V gene lost 1 base and the J gene lost 6 bases, with 10 bases spanning the gap. The CDR3 runs 13 residues. Germline V gene data show CDR1 as SGHRS and CDR2 as YFSETQ. CDR3 in DNA: TGCGCCAGCAGCTTGATGTGGGGCGATGGCTACACCTTC. Translated: CASSLMWGDGYTF.

As DNA, the CDR3 is TGCAGCGTTGTACAGGATGCGTACACTGAAGCTTTCTTT. It is translated as CSVVQDAYTEAFF. The chain combines TRBV29-1 with TRBJ1-1; D is perhaps TRBD1 (5 bases). V was cut by 4 bases and J by 3 bases, with 12 bases left in between. Germline CDR1 SQVTM, CDR2 ANQGSEA. The CDR3 length is 13 residues.

This chain uses TRBV6-1 with TRBJ1-5, with D perhaps matching TRBD1 (6 bases). Germline V CDR1 and CDR2: MNHNS, SASEGT. With 3 bases removed from V and 3 bases from J, the gap between germline ends came to 18 bases. The CDR3 is 17 amino acids. CDR3 protein: CASSDLGRGIYNQPQHF. The CDR3 DNA reads TGTGCCAGCAGTGATTTAGGGAGGGGGATTTACAATCAGCCCCAGCATTTT.

Comments on this clone: The junction departs from germline at one end; a sequencing error may be responsible. The CDR3 here is CASRAWHEQYF. In DNA, the CDR3 is TGTGCAAGCAGGGCCTGGCACGAGCAGTACTTC. The genes are TRBV5-5 and TRBJ2-7, with a possible D match to TRBD1 (5 bases). The CDR3 has 11 residues. In germline, CDR1 is SGHKS, CDR2 YYEKEE (reference sequence).

The table lists this clone with a count of one. The chain has TRBV10-2 and TRBJ1-1, with D unresolved. This CDR3 has 13 amino acids. Germline V gene data show CDR1 as WSHSY and CDR2 as SAAADI. V was pared by 3 bases and J by 0 bases, with 5 bases between. The CDR3 spells CASSEWVNTEAFF. The CDR3, as DNA: TGCGCCAGCAGTGAATGGGTGAACACTGAAGCTTTCTTT.

The rearrangement uses TRBV19 and TRBJ2-1; D may be TRBD2 (5 bases). Germline assignment: CDR1 LNHDA and CDR2 SQIVND (reference sequence). Trimming cost V 8 bases and J 6 bases, with 17 bases left between them. This CDR3 is 14 amino acids long. CDR3: CASPSEGVGNEQFF. The CDR3 region has the DNA TGTGCCAGTCCCTCCGAGGGCGTGGGCAATGAGCAGTTCTTC. The full variable domain, rest sourced from reference TRBV19 and TRBJ2-1, is DGGITQSPKYLFRKEGQNVTLSCEQNLNHDAMYWYRQDPGQGLRLIYYSQIVNDFQKGDIAEGYSVSREKKESFPLTVTSAQKNPTAFYLCASPSEGVGNEQFFGPGTRLTVL.

This chain joins TRBV29-1 and TRBJ2-2; maybe TRBD1 (5 bases). The CDR3 contains 15 residues. Germline CDR1 and CDR2: SQVTM and ANQGSEA. V was trimmed by 6 bases and J by 3 bases, leaving 17 bases between them. Here the CDR3 reads CSVRTEDTYTGELFF. The CDR3 DNA follows: TGCAGCGTCCGCACCGAGGACACGTACACCGGGGAGCTGTTTTTT.

The chain couples TRBV15 to TRBJ2-1; D gene uncertain. Looked up from germline, CDR1 is LNHNV and CDR2 is YYDKDF (reference sequence). V gave up 1 base and J gave up 5 bases, with 9 bases separating them. The CDR3 has 14 amino acids. CDR3 region: CATSRGPRDNEQFF. DNA for the CDR3: TGTGCCACCAGCAGAGGACCTAGAGACAATGAGCAGTTCTTC.

This chain's CDR3 is CASRAFGVTDTQYF. CDR3 bases: TGTGCCAGCAGGGCGTTTGGGGTCACAGATACGCAGTATTTT. J is TRBJ2-3 and V is TRBV6-1, with no clear D. CDR1 is MNHNS, CDR2 SASEGT, per germline. CDR3 size: 14 residues. V was shortened by 6 bases and J by 2 bases, with 12 bases between the two germline ends.

V gene TRBV27 combines with J gene TRBJ1-1; 8 nucleotides agree with TRBD1. Germline CDR1 reads MNHEY; CDR2 reads SMNVEV (reference sequence). J lost 4 bases, V lost 6 bases, and 1 base had no gene match. The CDR3 has 12 amino acids. The CDR3, as DNA: TGTGCCAGCAGGACAGGGGCCACTGAAGCTTTCTTT. Translating gives CASRTGATEAFF.

This chain joins TRBV5-5 and TRBJ1-2; perhaps TRBD1 as D (5 bases). This CDR3 comprises 16 residues. CDR1 and CDR2 (germline): SGHKS, YYEKEE (reference sequence). The V end lost 0 bases, the J end lost 6 bases, and 18 bases lay between the germline ends. Here the CDR3 reads CASSLVVSQGVDGYTF. In DNA, the CDR3 is TGTGCCAGCAGCTTGGTTGTGAGTCAGGGAGTTGATGGCTACACCTTC.

A single count supports this clone. This chain links TRBV5-1 with TRBJ2-5, with a possible D match to TRBD2 (5 bases). Germline values: CDR1 SGHRS, CDR2 YFSETQ. The CDR3 covers 16 residues. Trimming left V 4 bases short and J 0 bases short, with 16 bases between. CDR3 loop: CASSPEGRGYQETQYF. The CDR3 DNA reads as TGCGCCAGCAGCCCCGAGGGTCGGGGATACCAAGAGACCCAGTACTTC.